These T cell receptor beta chains were read from a single sample in a study of T cell responses to AZD1222 COVID-19 vaccine. Assay used: immunoSEQ multiplex PCR; TCRdb lists only in-frame clones, some missing. Among tens of thousands of clones listed, just over 85% were seen once. Sequenced here: peripheral blood, sampled on day 0 of AZD1222 vaccination. The origin of the receptors is an adult in good health. Both conserved end residues are part of each CDR3. Each record gives: J gene, V gene, clone size, D gene, CDR3 length, CDR3 DNA, CDR3 protein. A D gene is named only where the DNA matches it firmly. Expanded clones get a size class; other rows say once, few or many, or leave the size out.

TRBJ2-2,TRBV10-3,NA,NA,15,TGTGCCATCAGTGATAGTGTCAGACACACCGGGGAGCTGTTTTTT,CAISDSVRHTGELFF
TRBJ2-7,TRBV11-2,NA,TRBD1,14,TGTGCCAGCAGCTTTGGACAGGGGTCGGGGGAGCAGTACTTC,CASSFGQGSGEQYF
TRBJ1-2,TRBV5-1,NA,NA,14,TGCGCCAGCAGCTTGGATTACAGCTTCTATGGCTACACCTTC,CASSLDYSFYGYTF
TRBJ1-2,TRBV10-3,NA,NA,14,TGTGCCATCAGTGGAGGAGGGGGTGAGGATGGCTACACCTTC,CAISGGGGEDGYTF
TRBJ2-3,TRBV5-8,NA,NA,15,TGTGCCAGCAGCTTGGTAGGGGGGGGCCGGGGGTCGCAGTATTTT,CASSLVGGGRGSQYF
TRBJ1-3,TRBV7-2,once,TRBD1,15,TGTGCCAGCAGCACCTCGACAGGGTCTGGAAACACCATATATTTT,CASSTSTGSGNTIYF
TRBJ1-1,TRBV29-1,NA,TRBD1,15,TGCAGCGTTGGAAGGACAGGGGGGAGGAGAACTGAAGCTTTCTTT,CSVGRTGGRRTEAFF
TRBJ2-3,TRBV2,few,NA,17,TGTGCCAGCAGTGAAGCTTCTAGCGACCCTAGCACAGATACGCAGTATTTT,CASSEASSDPSTDTQYF
TRBJ1-5,TRBV14,NA,NA,13,TGTGCCAGCAGCCAGAGGATAGGTCAGCCCCAGCATTTT,CASSQRIGQPQHF
TRBJ1-1,TRBV30,NA,NA,14,TGTGCCTCGACCCGAGGGCGAGTGGGCACTGAAGCTTTCTTT,CASTRGRVGTEAFF
TRBJ2-7,TRBV10-3,NA,TRBD2,14,TGTGCCATCAGTGAGACCCTAGCGGACTACGAGCAGTACTTC,CAISETLADYEQYF
TRBJ1-1,TRBV5-8,NA,NA,13,TGTGCCAGCAGCTGGCCGGGGATTGAGGCAGCTTTCTTT,CASSWPGIEAAFF
TRBJ1-6,TRBV5-1,once,NA,15,TGCGCCAGCAGCGTGGACCGACCGTATAATTCACCCCTCCACTTT,CASSVDRPYNSPLHF
TRBJ2-7,TRBV19,few,TRBD1,14,TGTGCCAGTTCCGGACAGGGGAGCTCCTACGAGCAGTACTTC,CASSGQGSSYEQYF
TRBJ1-1,TRBV29-1,NA,NA,13,TGCAGCGTTGGGATACAAGCGAACACTGAAGCTTTCTTT,CSVGIQANTEAFF
TRBJ1-1,TRBV6-5,NA,NA,14,TGTGCCAGCAGAAGGACTGAGGGGAACACTGAAGCTTTCTTT,CASRRTEGNTEAFF
TRBJ2-5,TRBV7-2,NA,NA,12,TGTGCCAGCAGCTTAGCGGGAGAGACCCAGTACTTC,CASSLAGETQYF
TRBJ1-4,TRBV5-1,NA,TRBD1,18,TGCGCCAGCAGCTTGCTTACAGGGGCTCGTGCAACTAATGAAAAACTGTTTTTT,CASSLLTGARATNEKLFF
TRBJ1-2,TRBV10-3,NA,TRBD1,13,TGTGCCATCAGTGAACAGGGGGTAGATGGCTACACCTTC,CAISEQGVDGYTF
TRBJ2-3,TRBV5-1,NA,NA,14,TGCGCCAGCAACACGGGATCGAGCACAGATACGCAGTATTTT,CASNTGSSTDTQYF
TRBJ2-1,TRBV6-2/TRBV6-3,once,TRBD2,15,TGTGCCAGCAGTTACGGGACTAGCGGGGGGCGTGAGCAGTTCTTC,CASSYGTSGGREQFF
TRBJ2-3,TRBV6-5,NA,NA,14,TGTGCCAGCAGTCAAAGGCCTAGCACAGATACGCAGTATTTT,CASSQRPSTDTQYF
TRBJ1-2,TRBV7-9,NA,NA,12,TGTGCCAGCAGCTTGGGTAACTATGGCTACACCTTC,CASSLGNYGYTF
TRBJ2-7,TRBV5-1,NA,TRBD1,15,TGCGCCAGCCGCCCATCCGGGACAGGAGCTATGGGGAAGTACTTC,CASRPSGTGAMGKYF
TRBJ2-7,TRBV27,few,NA,15,TGTGCCAGCAGTCACCTCACGGAGAACACCTACGAGCAGTACTTC,CASSHLTENTYEQYF